These T cell receptor beta chains were read from a single sample in a study of T cells after yellow fever vaccination. TCRdb re-analysed the 5' RACE reads in MiXCR, keeping a single row per CDR3 protein. The table shows approximately 140,000 distinct CDR3 sequences, with roughly 8% occurring only once. The specimen comprised CD4+ T cells sorted from PBMCs, sampled 5 days after the yellow fever booster vaccination. Every receptor here comes from a young man who received the YFV17D yellow fever vaccine. Both conserved end residues are part of each CDR3. D genes are given only for firm matches. Not every row has a clone size; where given, it reads once, few, many or a size class.

many	TRBJ2-1	TRBD2	TRBV11-3	TGTGCCAGCAGCTTCGGCGGGAGCTCCTACAATGAGCAGTTCTTC	CASSFGGSSYNEQFF
-	TRBJ2-7	TRBD2	TRBV20-1	TGCAGTGCAGAAAACAGGGGAGGCGGGAGGGCCTACGAGCAGTACTTC	CSAENRGGGRAYEQYF
many	TRBJ1-1	-	TRBV7-2	TGTGCCAGCAGCTTCGGTCTGGGCGGGACTGAAGCTTTCTTT	CASSFGLGGTEAFF
many	TRBJ2-5	-	TRBV5-1	TGCGCCAGCAGCTTGCAGGGGATTATGGTAGAGACCCAGTACTTC	CASSLQGIMVETQYF
many	TRBJ2-5	TRBD1	TRBV6-5	TGTGCCAGCAGTACGACAGGGCCCCAAGGAACCCAGTACTTC	CASSTTGPQGTQYF
many	TRBJ1-2	-	TRBV7-2	TGTGCCAGCAGCCCCTACACGACGGACTATGGCTACACCTTC	CASSPYTTDYGYTF
many	TRBJ2-1	TRBD2	TRBV20-1	TGCAGTGCTAGAGATTTGGTACTAGCGACCTACAATGAGCAGTTCTTC	CSARDLVLATYNEQFF
many	TRBJ2-1	-	TRBV14	TGTGCCAGTCGAGGATTACACCCAGAGCAGTTCTTC	CASRGLHPEQFF
many	TRBJ1-5	-	TRBV5-5	TGTGCCAGCAGCTTGGAGTTTGACCGGTCTTCGCTCCAGCATTTT	CASSLEFDRSSLQHF
many	TRBJ2-3	-	TRBV2	TGTGCCAGCACCAAAACAAGGGAAGATACGCAGTATTTT	CASTKTREDTQYF
many	TRBJ2-3	-	TRBV7-2	TGTGCCAGCAGCTCCCCCGGCGGCAAGGATACGCAGTATTTT	CASSSPGGKDTQYF
-	TRBJ2-6	TRBD1	TRBV19	TGTGCCAGTAGTATCCTGACAGGGAGAGGGCCTGGGGCCAACGTCCTGACTTTC	CASSILTGRGPGANVLTF
many	TRBJ2-1	-	TRBV29-1	TGCAGCGCGGGGGGCTTGGGGTCCTACAATGAGCAGTTCTTC	CSAGGLGSYNEQFF
many	TRBJ2-7	-	TRBV25-1	TGTGCCAGCAGTGACTCCGGCGCCTACGAGCAGTACTTC	CASSDSGAYEQYF
many	TRBJ2-7	-	TRBV29-1	TGCAGCGTTCGGTCAGGGGTTTACGAGCAGTACTTC	CSVRSGVYEQYF
many	TRBJ2-3	-	TRBV9	TGTGCCAGCAGCGTGGACGGACAGTTCGCAGATACGCAGTATTTT	CASSVDGQFADTQYF
many	TRBJ2-7	-	TRBV5-1	TGCGCCAGCAGCTCTTTGGGGGACTACGAGCAGTACTTC	CASSSLGDYEQYF
many	TRBJ2-7	TRBD1	TRBV6-1	TGTGCCAGCAGACGTACCGGGACAGGGGGAGTGGAGCAGTACTTC	CASRRTGTGGVEQYF
many	TRBJ1-2	-	TRBV28	TGTGCCAGCAGTACTACCGCCGGGGGCTATGGCTACACCTTC	CASSTTAGGYGYTF
many	TRBJ2-2	-	TRBV15	TGTGCCACCAAAACGAGTGGGGCAGCGAACACCGGGGAGCTGTTTTTT	CATKTSGAANTGELFF
few	TRBJ2-5	-	TRBV5-8	TGTGCCAGCAGCCCCGAAGGAGCTCTAAGTATCCGGGGGACCCAGTACTTC	CASSPEGALSIRGTQYF
-	TRBJ2-1	TRBD2	TRBV10-3	TGTGCCATCAGGTCGACTAGCGGGGTTGGGAATGAGCAGTTCTTC	CAIRSTSGVGNEQFF
many	TRBJ2-2	TRBD2	TRBV7-2	TGTGCCAGCGGACCACGAGCGGGACCTACCGGGGAGCTGTTTTTT	CASGPRAGPTGELFF
many	TRBJ2-4	TRBD2	TRBV20-1	TGCAGTGCTAGAGCCCCCAGGACTAGCGGTCCCCTAGCCAAAAACATTCAGTACTTC	CSARAPRTSGPLAKNIQYF
many	TRBJ2-7	-	TRBV7-3	TGTGCCAGCAGCCAGGCCGGGAAGAGCTCCTACGAGCAGTACTTC	CASSQAGKSSYEQYF
many	TRBJ2-1	-	TRBV7-9	TGTGCCAGCAGCTTCGGGAACTCGCCTTACAATGAGCAGTTCTTC	CASSFGNSPYNEQFF
-	TRBJ1-1	-	TRBV5-1	TGCGCCAGCAGCGCAGACGAAGCAGTTGAAGCTTTCTTT	CASSADEAVEAFF
-	TRBJ2-4	TRBD2	TRBV10-3	TGTGCCATCAGTTTAGGACGGGCTAGCGGGAGCGATGCCAAAAACATTCAGTACTTC	CAISLGRASGSDAKNIQYF
many	TRBJ2-5	-	TRBV19	TGTGCCAGTGGACCTCGCGCGTACCAAGAGACCCAGTACTTC	CASGPRAYQETQYF
many	TRBJ2-7	TRBD2	TRBV24-1	TGTGCCACCAGAGAACTAGCGGGAGATATCGAGCAGTACTTC	CATRELAGDIEQYF
many	TRBJ2-2	-	TRBV3-1	TGTGCCAGCAGCCAAGGGATGGAGAACACCGGGGAGCTGTTTTTT	CASSQGMENTGELFF
many	TRBJ2-3	TRBD2	TRBV7-2	TGTGCCAGCAGAACTGGACTAGCGGGGATTAGCACAGATACGCAGTATTTT	CASRTGLAGISTDTQYF
many	TRBJ2-7	-	TRBV20-1	TGCAGTGCTAGAAGCACAGGAGGAGCCTACGAGCAGTACTTC	CSARSTGGAYEQYF
many	TRBJ2-5	-	TRBV7-9	TGTGCCAGCAGCTTAGAGCGGGCCCAGACCCAGTACTTC	CASSLERAQTQYF
many	TRBJ2-7	TRBD2	TRBV12-3/TRBV12-4	TGTGCCAGCAGCCCCCGGGCGGGAGGAGTCTACGAGCAGTACTTC	CASSPRAGGVYEQYF
few	TRBJ2-5	-	TRBV15	TGTGCCACCAGCAGAGTACAGTTAGAGACCCAGTACTTC	CATSRVQLETQYF
many	TRBJ2-5	-	TRBV7-2	TGTGCCAGCAGCTTAGAGGGCGGGGCCGAGACCCAGTACTTC	CASSLEGGAETQYF
-	TRBJ2-3	-	TRBV20-1	TGCAGTGCTAACCAAAGACGACGCCGCACAGATACGCAGTATTTT	CSANQRRRRTDTQYF
many	TRBJ2-5	-	TRBV24-1	TGTGCCACCAGTGATTTGAACAGAGGGATTCAAGAGACCCAGTACTTC	CATSDLNRGIQETQYF
many	TRBJ2-7	TRBD1	TRBV12-3/TRBV12-4	TGTGCCAGCAGTGCCGGGACAGGTGCGCAAGCATCCTACGAGCAGTACTTC	CASSAGTGAQASYEQYF
many	TRBJ2-1	TRBD2	TRBV5-1	TGCGCCAGCAGCTCCAAGACTAGCGGGCTAAACAATGAGCAGTTCTTC	CASSSKTSGLNNEQFF
few	TRBJ2-7	-	TRBV7-2	TGTGCCAGCAGCTACGGGAGCGAGCAGTACTTC	CASSYGSEQYF
-	TRBJ2-1	TRBD2	TRBV20-1	TGCAGTGCTAGGAATCTATTAGCGGGAGCTCGGTTCTTC	CSARNLLAGARFF
many	TRBJ1-2	-	TRBV28	TGTGCCAGCAGTTGGGAGCGGGGCTACACCTTC	CASSWERGYTF
many	TRBJ2-7	-	TRBV11-2	TGTGCCAGCAGCCTTCTTAGTAGCAAGCAGTACTTC	CASSLLSSKQYF
many	TRBJ2-5	TRBD1	TRBV5-1	TGCGCCAGCAGCTTTAACCCGAGCAGGGGGCGTTTAGAGACCCAGTACTTC	CASSFNPSRGRLETQYF
-	TRBJ2-2	-	TRBV20-1	TGCAGTGCTAGAGATAAGGAACGGATAAACACCGGGGAGCTGTTTTTT	CSARDKERINTGELFF
many	TRBJ1-1	-	TRBV7-2	TGTGCCAGCAGCTCCGGACGGATGAACACTGAAGCTTTCTTT	CASSSGRMNTEAFF
many	TRBJ2-7	-	TRBV20-1	TGCAGTGCTAGAGACTTAATCTCTAGCTTTGCCTACGAGCAGTACTTC	CSARDLISSFAYEQYF
many	TRBJ2-2	TRBD2	TRBV24-1	TGTGCCACCGGAGGGACTAGCGGGACCGGGGAGCTGTTTTTT	CATGGTSGTGELFF